This section outlines one TCR beta chain sequence together with its context. A much larger clone is a single base away; this may be a read error. Germline V lookup: CDR1 SGHAT, CDR2 FQNNGV. V was shortened by 3 bases and J by 0 bases, with 1 base between the two germline ends. This CDR3 is 12 amino acids long. Into CD45RA+ naive and CD45RA-negative memory subsets, the CD4+ cells were split. The data are from a study of shared clonotypes between healthy human individuals. TCRdb's table, derived via immunoSEQ multiplex PCR, lists solely in-frame clones and lacks some. Among 950,000 to 1,100,000 clones listed, 65% to 75% were seen once.

Sequencing input: memory CD4+ T cells sorted from blood. The subset is: CD45RA-negative fraction. The gene calls are TRBV11-2 and TRBJ2-3; D call uncertain. This clonotype originated in a young man in good health. The CDR3 loop is CASSFSTDTQYF. DNA for the CDR3: TGTGCCAGCAGCTTTAGCACAGATACGCAGTATTTT.